This record looks at one TCR beta chain sequence and its context. The assay was immunoSEQ multiplex PCR, and TCRdb's table has in-frame clones only and misses some. Of roughly 270,000 clones in the sample, 88% are singletons; the top ten hold over 8%. This sample stems from a study of blood T cell repertoires in COVID-19. The CDR3 sequence is 16 residues long. The V segment lost 5 bases and the J segment 0 bases; nucleotides outside the gene matches: 5. Germline CDR1 and CDR2: MNHEY and SMNVEV (reference sequence). This chain joins TRBV27 and TRBJ2-5, with 11 bases identical to TRBD1. Sequenced sample: peripheral blood. The origin of this receptor is a man between 18 and 29 years old with active or convalescent COVID-19. CDR3 nucleotides: TGTGCCAGCAGTCAAGGGACAGGGGGAAACCAAGAGACCCAGTACTTC. Protein product: CASSQGTGGNQETQYF.